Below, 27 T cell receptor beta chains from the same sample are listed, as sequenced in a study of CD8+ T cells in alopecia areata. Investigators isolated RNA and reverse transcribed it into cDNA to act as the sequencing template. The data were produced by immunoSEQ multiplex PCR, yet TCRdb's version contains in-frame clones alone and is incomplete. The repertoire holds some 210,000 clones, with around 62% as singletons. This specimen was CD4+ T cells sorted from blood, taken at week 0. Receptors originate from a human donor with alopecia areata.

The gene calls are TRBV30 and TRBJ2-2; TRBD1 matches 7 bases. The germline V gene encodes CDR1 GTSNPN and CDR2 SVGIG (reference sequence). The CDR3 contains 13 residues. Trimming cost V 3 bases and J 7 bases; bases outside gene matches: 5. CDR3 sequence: CAWRTTGIGELFF. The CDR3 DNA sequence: TGTGCCTGGAGGACGACAGGGATCGGGGAGCTGTTTTTT.

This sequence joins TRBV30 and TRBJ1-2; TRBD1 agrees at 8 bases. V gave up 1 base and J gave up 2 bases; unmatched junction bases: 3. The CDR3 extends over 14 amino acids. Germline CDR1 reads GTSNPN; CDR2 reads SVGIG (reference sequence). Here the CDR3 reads CAWSEGQENYGYTF. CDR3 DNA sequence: TGTGCCTGGAGTGAGGGACAGGAAAACTATGGCTACACCTTC.

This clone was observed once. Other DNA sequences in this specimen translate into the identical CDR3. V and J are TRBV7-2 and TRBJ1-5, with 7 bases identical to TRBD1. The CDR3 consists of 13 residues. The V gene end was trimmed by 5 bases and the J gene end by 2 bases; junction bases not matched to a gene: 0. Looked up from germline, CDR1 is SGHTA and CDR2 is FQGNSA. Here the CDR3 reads CASSGQGNQPQHF. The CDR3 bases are TGTGCCAGCAGCGGACAGGGCAATCAGCCCCAGCATTTT.

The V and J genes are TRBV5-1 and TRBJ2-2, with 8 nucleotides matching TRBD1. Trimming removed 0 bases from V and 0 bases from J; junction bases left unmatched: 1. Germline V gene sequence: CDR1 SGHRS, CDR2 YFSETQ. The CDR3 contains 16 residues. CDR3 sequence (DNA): TGCGCCAGCAGCTTGGTCAGGGGGCCGAACACCGGGGAGCTGTTTTTT. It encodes CASSLVRGPNTGELFF.

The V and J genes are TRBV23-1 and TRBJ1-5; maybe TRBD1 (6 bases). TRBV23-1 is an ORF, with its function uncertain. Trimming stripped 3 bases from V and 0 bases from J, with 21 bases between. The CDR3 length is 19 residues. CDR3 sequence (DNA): TGCGCCAGCAGTCACTCGACTTGGGGGGCAGAATATAGCAATCAGCCCCAGCATTTT. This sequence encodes CASSHSTWGAEYSNQPQHF.

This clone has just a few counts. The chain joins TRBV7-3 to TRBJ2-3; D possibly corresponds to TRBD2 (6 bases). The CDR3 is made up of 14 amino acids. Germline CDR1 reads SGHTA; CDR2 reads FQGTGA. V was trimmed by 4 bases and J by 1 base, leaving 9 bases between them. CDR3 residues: CASSSGLGTDTQYF. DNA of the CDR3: TGTGCCAGCAGCTCGGGACTTGGCACAGATACGCAGTATTTT.

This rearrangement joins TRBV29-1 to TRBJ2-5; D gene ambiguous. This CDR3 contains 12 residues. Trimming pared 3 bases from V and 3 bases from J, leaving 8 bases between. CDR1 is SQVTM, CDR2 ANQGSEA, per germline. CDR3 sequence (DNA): TGCAGCGTTGACAGTCTTAAAGAGACCCAGTACTTC. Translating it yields CSVDSLKETQYF.

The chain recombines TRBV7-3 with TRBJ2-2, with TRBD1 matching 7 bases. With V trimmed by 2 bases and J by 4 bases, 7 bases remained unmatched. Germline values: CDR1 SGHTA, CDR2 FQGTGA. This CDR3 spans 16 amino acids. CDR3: CASSLGTAMGTGELFF. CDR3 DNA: TGTGCCAGCAGCTTAGGGACAGCGATGGGCACCGGGGAGCTGTTTTTT.

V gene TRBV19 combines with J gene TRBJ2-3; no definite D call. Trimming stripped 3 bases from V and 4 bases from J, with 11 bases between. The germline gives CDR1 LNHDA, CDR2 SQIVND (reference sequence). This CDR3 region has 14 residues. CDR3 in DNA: TGTGCCAGTAGTATCGGGTCGGCGGCAGATACGCAGTATTTT. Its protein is CASSIGSAADTQYF.

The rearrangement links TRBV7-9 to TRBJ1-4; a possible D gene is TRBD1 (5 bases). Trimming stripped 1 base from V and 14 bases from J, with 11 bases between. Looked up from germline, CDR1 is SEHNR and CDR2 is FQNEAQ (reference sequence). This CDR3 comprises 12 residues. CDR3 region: CASSLVWGLLFF. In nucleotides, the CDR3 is TGTGCCAGCAGCTTAGTTTGGGGACTGCTGTTTTTT. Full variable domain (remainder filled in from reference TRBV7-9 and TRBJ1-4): DTGVSQNPRHKITKRGQNVTFRCDPISEHNRLYWYRQTLGQGPEFLTYFQNEAQLEKSRLLSDRFSAERPKGSFSTLEIQRTEQGDSAMYLCASSLVWGLLFFGSGTQLSVL.

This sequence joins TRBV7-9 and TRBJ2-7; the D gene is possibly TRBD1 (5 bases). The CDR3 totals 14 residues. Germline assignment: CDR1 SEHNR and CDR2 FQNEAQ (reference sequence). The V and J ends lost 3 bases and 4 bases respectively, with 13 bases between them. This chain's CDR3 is CASSFREGEYEQYF. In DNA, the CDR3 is TGTGCCAGCAGCTTCAGGGAAGGAGAGTACGAGCAGTACTTC.

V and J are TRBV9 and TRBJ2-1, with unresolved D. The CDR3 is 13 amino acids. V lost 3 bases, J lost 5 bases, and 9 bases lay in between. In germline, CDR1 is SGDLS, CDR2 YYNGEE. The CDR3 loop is CASSDLLNNEQFF. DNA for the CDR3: TGTGCCAGCAGCGACCTCCTAAACAATGAGCAGTTCTTC.

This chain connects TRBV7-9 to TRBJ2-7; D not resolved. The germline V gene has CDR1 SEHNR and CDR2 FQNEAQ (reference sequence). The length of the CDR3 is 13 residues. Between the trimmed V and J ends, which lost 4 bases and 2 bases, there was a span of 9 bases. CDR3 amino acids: CASSSDGPYEQYF. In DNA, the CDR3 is TGTGCCAGCAGCTCGGACGGACCCTACGAGCAGTACTTC.

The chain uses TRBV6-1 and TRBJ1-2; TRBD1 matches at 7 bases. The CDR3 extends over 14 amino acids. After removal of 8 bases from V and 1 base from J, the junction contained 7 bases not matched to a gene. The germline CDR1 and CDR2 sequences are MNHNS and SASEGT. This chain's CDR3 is CASRAGQFNYGYTF. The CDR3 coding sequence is TGTGCCAGCCGGGCGGGACAGTTTAACTATGGCTACACCTTC.

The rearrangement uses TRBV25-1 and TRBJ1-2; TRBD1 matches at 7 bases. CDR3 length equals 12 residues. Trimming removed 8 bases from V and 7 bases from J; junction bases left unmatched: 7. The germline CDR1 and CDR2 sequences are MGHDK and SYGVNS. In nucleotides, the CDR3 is TGTGCCAGCGCCGACAGGGAAGGTGGCTACACCTTC. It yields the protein CASADREGGYTF.

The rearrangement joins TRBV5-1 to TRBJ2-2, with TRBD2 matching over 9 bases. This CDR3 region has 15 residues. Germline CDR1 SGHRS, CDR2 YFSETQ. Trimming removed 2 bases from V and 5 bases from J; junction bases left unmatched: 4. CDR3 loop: CASSFLAGSTGELFF. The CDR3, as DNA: TGCGCCAGCAGCTTTCTAGCGGGGTCGACCGGGGAGCTGTTTTTT.

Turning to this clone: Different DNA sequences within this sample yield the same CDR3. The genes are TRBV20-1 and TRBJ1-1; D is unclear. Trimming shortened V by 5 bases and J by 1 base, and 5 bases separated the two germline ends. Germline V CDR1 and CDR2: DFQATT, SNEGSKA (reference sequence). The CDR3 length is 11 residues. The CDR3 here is CSAPQNTEAFF. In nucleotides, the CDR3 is TGCAGTGCTCCCCAGAACACTGAAGCTTTCTTT.

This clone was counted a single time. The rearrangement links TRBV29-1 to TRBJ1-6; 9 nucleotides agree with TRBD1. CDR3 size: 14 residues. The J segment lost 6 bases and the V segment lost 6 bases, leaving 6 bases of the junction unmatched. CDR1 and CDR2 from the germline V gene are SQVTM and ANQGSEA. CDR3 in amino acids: CSVSQDRGNSPLHF. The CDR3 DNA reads TGCAGCGTGTCCCAGGACAGGGGTAATTCACCCCTCCACTTT.

CDR3 in amino acids: CASSFSRGSPNYGYTF. CDR3 nucleotides: TGTGCCAGCAGCTTCTCAAGGGGGTCTCCTAACTATGGCTACACCTTC. This sequence joins TRBV7-7 and TRBJ1-2; maybe TRBD1 (6 bases). V lost 3 bases to trimming and J lost 0 bases, with 14 bases between them. CDR3 length: 16 residues. Per the germline V gene, CDR1 is SSHAT and CDR2 is FNYEAQ (reference sequence).

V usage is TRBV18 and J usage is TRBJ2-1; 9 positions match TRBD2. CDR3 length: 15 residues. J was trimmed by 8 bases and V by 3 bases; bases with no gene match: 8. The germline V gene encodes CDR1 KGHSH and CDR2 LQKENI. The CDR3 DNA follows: TGTGCCAGCTCACCCGGGACTAGCCATTACGATGAGCAGTTCTTC. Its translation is CASSPGTSHYDEQFF. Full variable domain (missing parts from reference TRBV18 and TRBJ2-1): NAGVMQNPRHLVRRRGQEARLRCSPMKGHSHVYWYRQLPEEGLKFMVYLQKENIIDESGMPKERFSAEFPKEGPSILRIQQVVRGDSAAYFCASSPGTSHYDEQFFGPGTRLTVL.

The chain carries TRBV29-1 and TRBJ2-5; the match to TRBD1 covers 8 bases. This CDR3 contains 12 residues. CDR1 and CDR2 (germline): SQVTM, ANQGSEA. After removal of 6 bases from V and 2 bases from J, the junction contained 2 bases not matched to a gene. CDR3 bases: TGCAGCGTGAGACAGGGGCAAGAGACCCAGTACTTC. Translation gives CSVRQGQETQYF. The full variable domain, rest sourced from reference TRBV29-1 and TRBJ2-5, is SAVISQKPSRDICQRGTSLTIQCQVDSQVTMMFWYRQQPGQSLTLIATANQGSEATYESGFVIDKFPISRPNLTFSTLTVSNMSPEDSSIYLCSVRQGQETQYFGPGTRLLVL.

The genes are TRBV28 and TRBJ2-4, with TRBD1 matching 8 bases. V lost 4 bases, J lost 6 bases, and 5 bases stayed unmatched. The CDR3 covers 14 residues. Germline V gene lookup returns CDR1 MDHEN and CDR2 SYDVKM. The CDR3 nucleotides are TGTGCCAGCAGTTGGGACAGGTCGGCAAACATTCAGTACTTC. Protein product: CASSWDRSANIQYF. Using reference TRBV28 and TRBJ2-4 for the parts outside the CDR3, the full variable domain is DVKVTQSSRYLVKRTGEKVFLECVQDMDHENMFWYRQDPGLGLRLIYFSYDVKMKEKGDIPEGYSVSREKKERFSLILESASTNQTSMYLCASSWDRSANIQYFGAGTRLSVL.

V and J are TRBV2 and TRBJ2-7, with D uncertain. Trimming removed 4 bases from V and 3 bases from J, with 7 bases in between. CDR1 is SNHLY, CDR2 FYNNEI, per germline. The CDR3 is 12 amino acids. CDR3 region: CASSVTVYEQYF. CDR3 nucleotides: TGTGCCAGCAGTGTAACAGTCTACGAGCAGTACTTC. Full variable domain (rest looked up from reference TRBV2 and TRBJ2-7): EPEVTQTPSHQVTQMGQEVILRCVPISNHLYFYWYRQILGQKVEFLVSFYNNEISEKSEIFDDQFSVERPDGSNFTLKIRSTKLEDSAMYFCASSVTVYEQYFGPGTRLTVT.

CDR3 sequence (DNA): TGCAGCGTCGCTTTTAGACTAGCGGACAATGAGCAGTTCTTC. This gives the protein CSVAFRLADNEQFF. The genes are TRBV29-1 and TRBJ2-1; 9 nucleotides align to TRBD2. J gave up 5 bases and V 6 bases, and 8 bases lay outside the gene matches. The CDR3 spans 14 residues. In germline, CDR1 is SQVTM, CDR2 ANQGSEA.

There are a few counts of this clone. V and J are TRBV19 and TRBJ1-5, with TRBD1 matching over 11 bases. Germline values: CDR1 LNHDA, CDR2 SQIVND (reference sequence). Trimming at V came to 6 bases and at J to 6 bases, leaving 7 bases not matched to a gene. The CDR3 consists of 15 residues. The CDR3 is CASRPGQGAGQPQHF. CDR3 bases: TGTGCCAGTAGGCCTGGACAGGGGGCGGGTCAGCCCCAGCATTTT.

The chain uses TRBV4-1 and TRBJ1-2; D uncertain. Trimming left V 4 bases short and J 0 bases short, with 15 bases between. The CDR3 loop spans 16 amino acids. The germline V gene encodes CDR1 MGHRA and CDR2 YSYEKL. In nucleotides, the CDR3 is TGCGCCAGCAGCCGACTCGAGAGGATATCTAACTATGGCTACACCTTC. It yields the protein CASSRLERISNYGYTF.

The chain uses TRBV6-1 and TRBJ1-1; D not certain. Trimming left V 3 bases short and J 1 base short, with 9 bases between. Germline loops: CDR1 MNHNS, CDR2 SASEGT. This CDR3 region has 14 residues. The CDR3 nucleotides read TGTGCCAGCAGTGATGCCAACAGGAACACTGAAGCTTTCTTT. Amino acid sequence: CASSDANRNTEAFF.